One and the same sample provided the 27 T cell receptor beta chains below, sequenced in a study of T cell repertoires in cytomegalovirus infection. From the reads, TCRdb called clonotypes with MiXCR, one entry per CDR3 protein. The table lists just under 500,000 distinct CDR3 sequences, 33% of them singletons. No cognate antigen is known for these TCRs. Sample: cultured PBMCs, taken from culture after CMV antigen stimulation. All receptors derive from a human donor in good health (CMV status not recorded). Some clones in this sample may be carry-over from other donors' samples.

The chain joins TRBV7-9 to TRBJ1-4; D is undetermined. The V gene's germline CDR1 is SEHNR and CDR2 FQNEAQ (reference sequence). This CDR3 contains 17 residues. The V gene lost 5 bases and the J gene lost 0 bases, with 16 bases spanning the gap. In DNA, the CDR3 is TGTGCCAGCAGCCCTATGCACGACCTTCCAACTAATGAAAAACTGTTTTTT. Protein product: CASSPMHDLPTNEKLFF.

This clonotype was seen only a few times. This chain uses TRBV28 with TRBJ1-2; 9 bases align to TRBD1. Trimming at V came to 5 bases and at J to 8 bases, leaving 6 bases not matched to a gene. The CDR3 contains 13 residues. CDR1 and CDR2 from the germline V gene are MDHEN and SYDVKM. CDR3 nucleotide sequence: TGTGCCAGCAGTCCTCGGGACAGGGCGGGCTACACCTTC. Translating gives CASSPRDRAGYTF.

The rearrangement links TRBV2 to TRBJ2-7, with D possibly being TRBD1 (5 bases). Germline CDR1 is SNHLY and CDR2 is FYNNEI. CDR3 length equals 14 residues. Trimming removed 0 bases from V and 3 bases from J, with 9 bases in between. CDR3 protein: CASSEAGAVYEQYF. The CDR3 DNA is TGTGCCAGCAGTGAAGCAGGGGCCGTCTACGAGCAGTACTTC.

This clonotype was detected a few times. This sequence joins TRBV11-2 and TRBJ2-1; 7 bases agree with TRBD2. The CDR3 totals 17 residues. With 1 base clipped from V and 2 bases from J, the junction kept 8 bases outside the gene matches. The V gene's germline CDR1 is SGHAT and CDR2 FQNNGV. The chain's CDR3 is CASSLGTPSGAYNEQFF. CDR3 DNA: TGTGCCAGCAGCTTAGGAACTCCAAGCGGGGCCTACAATGAGCAGTTCTTC.

This clonotype turned up a few times. This chain connects TRBV27 to TRBJ1-6, with a possible D match to TRBD1 (5 bases). In germline, CDR1 is MNHEY, CDR2 SMNVEV (reference sequence). CDR3 length: 16 residues. The V end lost 2 bases, the J end lost 7 bases, and 15 bases lay between the germline ends. CDR3 nucleotide sequence: TGTGCCAGCAGTTTAGGGCAGGGAAGGACAAATTCACCCCTCCACTTT. As protein: CASSLGQGRTNSPLHF.

The chain has TRBV5-6 and TRBJ1-1; D unresolved. This CDR3 spans 17 amino acids. Trimming stripped 0 bases from V and 1 base from J, with 16 bases between. The V gene's germline CDR1 is SGHDT and CDR2 YYEEEE. The DNA of the CDR3 is TGTGCCAGCAGCTTGGTCTCGAGACAAAAGGGGAACACTGAAGCTTTCTTT. Protein sequence: CASSLVSRQKGNTEAFF.

This clonotype has only a few counts. The V gene is TRBV3-1, the J gene TRBJ2-1; D not certain. CDR1 and CDR2 from the germline V gene are LGHDT and YNNKEL (reference sequence). The CDR3 totals 16 residues. Between the trimmed V and J ends, which lost 3 bases and 0 bases, there was a span of 12 bases. CDR3 sequence: CASSHAPPASYNEQFF. CDR3 nucleotides: TGTGCCAGCAGCCACGCCCCGCCGGCCTCCTACAATGAGCAGTTCTTC.

This clonotype was recorded at least ten times. The chain employs TRBV11-2 and TRBJ2-1; D unclear. CDR1 is SGHAT and CDR2 is FQNNGV in the germline V gene. This CDR3 has 15 residues. The V and J ends lost 2 bases and 1 base respectively, with 9 bases between them. The CDR3 here is CASSLMIESYNEQFF. Written as DNA, the CDR3 is TGTGCCAGCAGCTTAATGATAGAGTCCTACAATGAGCAGTTCTTC.

The chain has TRBV12-3 or TRBV12-4 and TRBJ2-1; 13 bases are shared with TRBD2. The trim removed 9 bases at V and 7 bases at J, leaving 6 bases unmatched. This CDR3 contains 14 residues. DNA for the CDR3: TGTGCCAGTCAACTAGCGGGAGGGCCGAATGAGCAGTTCTTC. This translates into CASQLAGGPNEQFF.

This clonotype has just a few counts. The V gene is TRBV9, the J gene TRBJ1-6; D not certain. The V end lost 5 bases, the J end lost 6 bases, and 12 bases lay between the germline ends. The germline V gene has CDR1 SGDLS and CDR2 YYNGEE. The CDR3 length is 14 residues. The CDR3 DNA reads as TGTGCCAGCAGTCCCGACGGCACTAATTCACCCCTCCACTTT. Protein: CASSPDGTNSPLHF.

This clonotype was observed a single time. The V gene is TRBV19, the J gene TRBJ2-5, with a weak D call TRBD2 (5 bases). The V gene's germline CDR1 is LNHDA and CDR2 SQIVND (reference sequence). Trimming removed 3 bases at V and 7 bases at J, with 6 bases between. CDR3 length: 11 residues. The CDR3 nucleotides are TGTGCCAGTAGTATTGGAGGGACCCAGTACTTC. It translates to CASSIGGTQYF.

The chain combines TRBV28 with TRBJ2-1; TRBD2 aligns across 10 bases. The V and J ends lost 6 bases and 4 bases, in that order; junction bases with no gene match: 12. Germline V gene data show CDR1 as MDHEN and CDR2 as SYDVKM. The CDR3 runs to 17 residues. As DNA, the CDR3 is TGTGCCAGCAGGTCAAATCTCCTAGCGGGAGCTTACAATGAGCAGTTCTTC. It codes for CASRSNLLAGAYNEQFF.

The sample holds a few counts of this clonotype. The rearrangement uses TRBV7-8 and TRBJ2-7; TRBD1 matches 9 bases. After removal of 5 bases from V and 1 base from J, the junction contained 3 bases not matched to a gene. Germline V lookup: CDR1 SGHVS, CDR2 FQNEAQ. The CDR3 is 14 amino acids. CDR3 sequence: CASSDRGASYEQYF. The CDR3, as DNA: TGTGCCAGCAGCGACAGGGGGGCATCCTACGAGCAGTACTTC. The variable domain in full, with the rest retrieved from reference TRBV7-8 and TRBJ2-7, is GAGVSQSPRYKVAKRGQDVALRCDPISGHVSLFWYQQALGQGPEFLTYFQNEAQLDKSGLPSDRFFAERPEGSVSTLKIQRTQQEDSAVYLCASSDRGASYEQYFGPGTRLTVT.

About this clonotype itself: The final CDR3 position lacks the conserved phenylalanine or tryptophan, pointing to a likely read error. Because the CDR3's place on the DNA is in doubt, the DNA is left out and the CDR3 is given as listed by TCRdb. CDR3 region: CASSLVHS. The V call is TRBV7-6, the J call TRBJ2-5. Including both end residues, the CDR3 is 8 amino acids long. Germline V gene lookup returns CDR1 SGHVS and CDR2 FNYEAQ.

This chain joins TRBV5-6 and TRBJ2-7; tentatively, D is TRBD2 (5 bases). Germline loops: CDR1 SGHDT, CDR2 YYEEEE. V was clipped by 3 bases and J by 3 bases, with 19 bases between them. The CDR3 has 16 amino acids. CDR3 region: CASSSPGSGSVYEQYV. Written as DNA, the CDR3 is TGTGCCAGCAGCTCTCCCGGCTCGGGGAGTGTCTACGAGCAGTACGTC.

The rearrangement joins TRBV20-1 to TRBJ1-5; a possible D gene is TRBD1 (5 bases). This CDR3 is 18 amino acids long. Germline CDR1 reads DFQATT; CDR2 reads SNEGSKA (reference sequence). Trimming removed 5 bases from V and 7 bases from J, with 30 bases in between. The CDR3 coding sequence is TGCAGTGCTTTAAAACCGGGACTGAATTTACAGAAAACACAGCCCCAGCATTTT. Protein: CSALKPGLNLQKTQPQHF.

This clonotype was seen only a few times. The J gene is TRBJ2-5, the V gene TRBV7-2, with 9 positions matching TRBD2. The CDR3 contains 15 residues. Germline assignment: CDR1 SGHTA and CDR2 FQGNSA. After removal of 5 bases from V and 2 bases from J, the junction contained 6 bases not matched to a gene. The DNA of the CDR3 is TGTGCCAGCAGCGAACAGACTAGCGGACAAGAGACCCAGTACTTC. Encoded protein: CASSEQTSGQETQYF.

The chain couples TRBV7-3 to TRBJ2-5, with D perhaps matching TRBD1 (6 bases). CDR3 length: 14 residues. The V end was cut by 2 bases, the J end by 3 bases, with 10 bases between. CDR1 and CDR2 (germline): SGHTA, FQGTGA. CDR3 loop: CASSLSGEKETQYF. Here the CDR3 DNA reads TGTGCCAGCAGCTTATCAGGGGAGAAAGAGACCCAGTACTTC.

The chain is built from TRBV6-8 and TRBJ2-3; 7 nucleotides agree with TRBD2. CDR1 and CDR2 from the germline V gene are MNHGY and SAAAGT. The junction had 4 bases not matched to a gene; V was cut back by 2 bases and J by 14 bases. The CDR3 spans 11 residues. The CDR3 region has the DNA TGTGCCAGCAGTTACCCCAGCGGGGCGTATTTT. As protein: CASSYPSGAYF.

V gene TRBV6-5 combines with J gene TRBJ2-1; 12 positions match TRBD2. The length of the CDR3 is 15 residues. V lost 6 bases and J lost 10; bases outside the gene matches: 10. CDR1 and CDR2 (germline): MNHEY, SVGAGI. CDR3: CASRTRLAGDDEQFF. The CDR3 nucleotides read TGTGCCAGCAGAACTCGACTAGCGGGAGATGACGAGCAGTTCTTC.

V and J are TRBV27 and TRBJ1-4; D unclear. V was cut by 7 bases and J by 4 bases, with 22 bases left in between. The V gene's germline CDR1 is MNHEY and CDR2 SMNVEV (reference sequence). This CDR3 has 17 amino acids. This chain's CDR3 is CASTPPVGDTSNEKLFF. The CDR3 DNA is TGTGCCAGCACCCCCCCGGTCGGAGACACTAGTAATGAAAAACTGTTTTTT.

This clonotype came up a few times. J is TRBJ2-2 and V is TRBV25-1; 8 positions match TRBD2. The germline V gene encodes CDR1 MGHDK and CDR2 SYGVNS. The CDR3 consists of 14 residues. J gave up 3 bases and V 10 bases, and 7 bases lay outside the gene matches. The CDR3 nucleotides are TGTGCCACCCGCGGGGGGTTGGACACCGGGGAGCTGTTTTTT. Its protein is CATRGGLDTGELFF.

This clonotype was seen only a few times. The V and J genes are TRBV28 and TRBJ2-1, with 7 bases identical to TRBD2. The CDR3 has 14 residues. CDR1 and CDR2 from the germline V gene are MDHEN and SYDVKM. The trim removed 3 bases at V and 9 bases at J, leaving 8 bases unmatched. The CDR3 here is CASSFRLAVVEQFF. The DNA for the CDR3 is TGTGCCAGCAGTTTCAGGCTAGCGGTCGTTGAGCAGTTCTTC. Supplemented by reference TRBV28 and TRBJ2-1, the full variable domain reads DVKVTQSSRYLVKRTGEKVFLECVQDMDHENMFWYRQDPGLGLRLIYFSYDVKMKEKGDIPEGYSVSREKKERFSLILESASTNQTSMYLCASSFRLAVVEQFFGPGTRLTVL.

V and J are TRBV6-2 or TRBV6-3 and TRBJ1-5, with D possibly matching TRBD1 (6 bases). The length of the CDR3 is 15 residues. Germline CDR1 MNHEY, CDR2 SVGEGT. The V end lost 7 bases, the J end lost 7 bases, and 20 bases lay between the germline ends. The CDR3 loop is CASTPEGGGRQPQHF. In DNA form, the CDR3 reads TGTGCCAGCACCCCCGAGGGGGGAGGGAGGCAGCCCCAGCATTTT.

This chain connects TRBV12-3 or TRBV12-4 to TRBJ2-1, with unresolved D. CDR3 length equals 13 residues. V shed 4 bases and J shed 13 bases, with 17 bases lying between them. The CDR3 region has the DNA TGTGCCAGCAGTTCCGCCGATAGCTTTGTTCAGTTCTTC. Translating gives CASSSADSFVQFF.

The V and J genes are TRBV5-5 and TRBJ2-7; 11 bases agree with TRBD1. Germline CDR1 reads SGHKS; CDR2 reads YYEKEE (reference sequence). This CDR3 has 18 amino acids. With V trimmed by 2 bases and J by 4 bases, 14 bases remained unmatched. Here the CDR3 DNA reads TGTGCCAGCAGCTTAACGGGACAGGGGGTGCTCGGGGGGTACGAGCAGTACTTC. Residues: CASSLTGQGVLGGYEQYF.

The CDR3 bases are TGCAGTGCTGCCGGGCCCCGTGGGGAGACCCAGTACTTC. Amino acid sequence: CSAAGPRGETQYF. V gene TRBV20-1 combines with J gene TRBJ2-5, with D unresolved. Per germline, CDR1 DFQATT and CDR2 SNEGSKA (reference sequence). The CDR3 totals 13 residues. V was cut by 5 bases and J by 5 bases, with 15 bases left in between.